This is a list of T cell receptor beta chains from one sample in a study of cytomegalovirus exposure and HLA in healthy donors. Sequenced by immunoSEQ multiplex PCR; TCRdb stores in-frame clones only, minus some. The data hold 150,000 to 180,000 clones, with roughly 80% observed a single time. Sequencing was done on a sample of PBMCs. These receptors originate from a young man in good health and CMV-seropositive. Each CDR3 is given with its conserved first and last residue. Fields, in order: V gene, J gene, D gene, CDR3 protein. D genes are given only for firm matches.

TRBV6-5	TRBJ1-2	NA	CASYKTDTIDGYTF
TRBV11-3	TRBJ2-3	NA	CASSRGGGTSTDTQYF
TRBV27	TRBJ2-7	NA	CAAGPRGPYEQYF
TRBV2	TRBJ2-7	TRBD2	CASRIAGAQDEQYF
TRBV15	TRBJ2-7	TRBD2	CATSRETAGGSDSYEQYF
TRBV9	TRBJ2-3	NA	CASSPSGRWADTQYF
TRBV7-3	TRBJ2-3	TRBD2	CASSLGGRSTSTDTQYF
TRBV25-1	TRBJ2-5	NA	CASSEYGQETQYF
TRBV5-1	TRBJ2-2	TRBD1	CASSPGQGENTGELFF
TRBV27	TRBJ2-2	NA	CASRKYGVAGNTGELFF
TRBV29-1	TRBJ1-1	NA	CSVDGWGDTEAFF
TRBV7-9	TRBJ2-7	TRBD1	CASSNRGGSYEQYF
TRBV5-6	TRBJ2-7	TRBD1	CASSSTGGLTYEQYF
TRBV7-9	TRBJ1-2	NA	CASSLNSYGYTF
TRBV5-4	TRBJ2-3	TRBD2	CASSLKGLAVYSTDTQYF
TRBV6-5	TRBJ1-3	NA	CASSYSSRSIVNTIYF
TRBV15	TRBJ2-5	NA	CATSRDPGRQETQYF
TRBV6-1	NA	TRBD1	CASSGVGTGPYEQYF
TRBV10-3	TRBJ2-2	TRBD2	CAISASSGRNTGELFF
TRBV11-2	TRBJ2-3	TRBD2	CASSFLGPLAGGTQYF
TRBV6-6	TRBJ1-2	NA	CASSYSSQDYGYTF
TRBV28	TRBJ1-2	TRBD1	CASRGGAGGYTF
TRBV27	TRBJ2-1	TRBD1	CASSFGTNRGPHNEQFF
TRBV28	TRBJ1-2	TRBD1	CASSPLTGDSSGYTF
TRBV25-1	TRBJ2-6	TRBD1	CASTKGQGQSGANVLTF
TRBV11-3	TRBJ2-2	NA	CASKAGLNTGELFF
TRBV5-3	TRBJ2-1	TRBD1	CARSVQGDRGSYNEQFF
TRBV5-6	TRBJ2-7	TRBD2	CASRGLADEDEQYF